The 10 T cell receptor beta chains reported below all come from one sample, sequenced in a study of T cells after yellow fever vaccination. Using its own MiXCR run on the 5' RACE reads, TCRdb lists one record per CDR3 protein. The table has 340,000 or so distinct CDR3 sequences, approximately 12% seen once. The sequencing here drew on CD4+ T cells sorted from PBMCs, taken 15 days after the yellow fever booster vaccination. The receptors stem from a man younger than 35 who received the YFV17D yellow fever vaccine.

The chain couples TRBV20-1 to TRBJ2-2; a weak D match, TRBD1 (5 bases). The CDR3 loop spans 14 amino acids. Trimming removed 4 bases from V and 0 bases from J, with 9 bases in between. Germline V gene lookup returns CDR1 DFQATT and CDR2 SNEGSKA (reference sequence). The CDR3, as DNA: TGCAGTGCTATCAAACAGGCGAACACCGGGGAGCTGTTTTTT. As protein: CSAIKQANTGELFF.

This clonotype was counted many times. The chain employs TRBV29-1 and TRBJ2-7; D ambiguous. Germline V gene data show CDR1 as SQVTM and CDR2 as ANQGSEA. The CDR3 sequence is 13 residues long. Trimming shortened V by 4 bases and J by 1 base, and 11 bases separated the two germline ends. DNA for the CDR3: TGCAGCGTTGCTTATGGTTCATCCTACGAGCAGTACTTC. It specifies CSVAYGSSYEQYF.

The rearrangement links TRBV7-2 to TRBJ1-4; perhaps TRBD1 as D (6 bases). The V and J ends lost 4 bases and 7 bases respectively, with 19 bases between them. This CDR3 region has 16 residues. Per germline, CDR1 SGHTA and CDR2 FQGNSA. This CDR3 reads CASSSSTGGGGEKLFF. The CDR3 bases are TGTGCCAGCAGCTCCAGCACGGGAGGGGGGGGTGAAAAACTGTTTTTT.

V gene TRBV12-3 or TRBV12-4 combines with J gene TRBJ2-7, with a tentative D call TRBD1 (6 bases). Trimming stripped 10 bases from V and 2 bases from J, with 15 bases between. The CDR3 is 13 residues long. The CDR3 DNA follows: TGTGCCAACATGGGGGCCGGGGCCTACGAGCAGTACTTC. Protein: CANMGAGAYEQYF.

This clonotype was picked up a small number of times. CDR3 in DNA: TGTGCCAGCAGCTTGTCCGGACAGGGAACTTCCTACGAGCAGTACGTC. Protein sequence: CASSLSGQGTSYEQYV. This chain joins TRBV5-5 and TRBJ2-7, with 8 nucleotides matching TRBD1. V dropped 1 base and J dropped 1; count of bases not matched to a gene: 7. Germline V lookup: CDR1 SGHKS, CDR2 YYEKEE (reference sequence). This CDR3 contains 16 residues.

This clonotype has a handful of counts. The chain links TRBV6-5 to TRBJ2-5; 10 bases are a match to TRBD2. Losses at the gene ends were 3 bases for V and 4 bases for J; bases not matched to a gene: 5. The CDR3 spans 15 residues. Germline V gene lookup returns CDR1 MNHEY and CDR2 SVGAGI. CDR3 in amino acids: CASSYNSGGRETQYF. The CDR3 region has the DNA TGTGCCAGCAGTTATAATAGCGGGGGGAGAGAGACCCAGTACTTC.

This clonotype was observed a handful of times. The chain recombines TRBV11-2 with TRBJ2-2, with TRBD2 matching 11 bases. This CDR3 has 15 amino acids. The ends lost 5 bases at V and 7 bases at J; junction bases unmatched: 6. Germline values: CDR1 SGHAT, CDR2 FQNNGV. CDR3 sequence: CASSASGTSGGELFF. The CDR3 DNA is TGTGCCAGCAGCGCCTCCGGGACTAGCGGCGGGGAGCTGTTTTTT.

J is TRBJ1-1 and V is TRBV6-6; D perhaps matches TRBD1 (5 bases). The V end lost 8 bases, the J end lost 4 bases, and 14 bases lay between the germline ends. The CDR3 contains 13 residues. The germline CDR1 and CDR2 sequences are MNHNY and SVGAGI (reference sequence). The CDR3 nucleotides are TGTGCCAGCTGGAATCAGGGTTTCACTGAAGCTTTCTTT. It encodes CASWNQGFTEAFF.

Only a few counts were recorded for this clonotype. The chain recombines TRBV20-1 with TRBJ2-7; D may be TRBD2 (5 bases). Trimming shortened V by 0 bases and J by 0 bases, and 12 bases separated the two germline ends. Germline assignment: CDR1 DFQATT and CDR2 SNEGSKA (reference sequence). The CDR3 has 15 residues. CDR3 nucleotide sequence: TGCAGTGCTAGAGACGGAGGTACTAGCTCCTACGAGCAGTACTTC. This codes for CSARDGGTSSYEQYF.

V gene TRBV29-1 combines with J gene TRBJ2-3; TRBD1 aligns across 7 bases. This CDR3 region has 15 residues. With V trimmed by 4 bases and J by 6 bases, 13 bases remained unmatched. Germline CDR1 and CDR2: SQVTM and ANQGSEA. CDR3 sequence (DNA): TGCAGCGTTGGCCAACCGGGACAGAATATGGATACGCAGTATTTT. Amino acids: CSVGQPGQNMDTQYF.